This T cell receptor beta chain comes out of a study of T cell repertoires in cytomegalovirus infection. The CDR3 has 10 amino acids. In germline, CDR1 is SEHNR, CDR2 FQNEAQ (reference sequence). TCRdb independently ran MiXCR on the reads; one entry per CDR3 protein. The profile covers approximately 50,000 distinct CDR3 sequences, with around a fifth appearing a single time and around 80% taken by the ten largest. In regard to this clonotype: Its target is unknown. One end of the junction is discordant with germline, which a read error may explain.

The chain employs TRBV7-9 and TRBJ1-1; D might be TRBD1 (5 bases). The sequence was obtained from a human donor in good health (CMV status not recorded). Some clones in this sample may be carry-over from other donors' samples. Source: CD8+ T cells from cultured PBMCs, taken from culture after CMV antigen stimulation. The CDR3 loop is CASSLVGLPF. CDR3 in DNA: TGTGCCAGCAGCTTAGTGGGACTCCCTTTT.